The sample holds a few counts of the clone carrying this T cell receptor beta chain. Its specificity is not known. Each CDR3 protein gets one entry after TCRdb re-called the reads with MiXCR. The table records approximately 500,000 distinct CDR3 sequences, about 11% of them present only once. These data belong to a study of T cell repertoires in cytomegalovirus infection. Study in general: Public TCR beta signatures indicated both CMV infection and matching HLA type. Study results and limitations: Based on cumulative public TCR beta family frequency, carriers of CMV plus the relevant HLA were identified. HLA-C-restricted CMV clonotypes gave the most frequent clonotype in two of eight donors.

The length of the CDR3 is 13 residues. Trimming removed 3 bases from V and 5 bases from J, with 11 bases in between. The germline CDR1 and CDR2 sequences are DFQATT and SNEGSKA (reference sequence). Sequencing was performed on PBMCs. The receptor's source is a human donor in good health (CMV status not recorded). Some clones in this sample may be carry-over from other donors' samples. The rearrangement uses TRBV20-1 and TRBJ1-5, with D maybe TRBD1 (5 bases). The CDR3 DNA reads as TGCAGTGCTAGCCCTTCGGGGGATCAGCCCCAGCATTTT. This codes for CSASPSGDQPQHF.